Shown below are 9 T cell receptor beta chains from a single sample sequenced in a study of OX40 agonist ivuxolimab in advanced cancers. Produced via immunoSEQ multiplex PCR; TCRdb's table is partial and in-frame only. Here the sample spans about 70,000 clones, 85% being singletons. Sequenced here: CD4+ or CD8+ T cells sorted from blood, sampled in a trial of the OX40 agonist ivuxolimab. The receptors shown here come from an adult with an advanced solid tumor such as melanoma, head and neck, liver or kidney cancer.

The chain joins TRBV7-6 to TRBJ1-2, with D tentatively TRBD1 (6 bases). The CDR3 runs 16 residues. Germline V lookup: CDR1 SGHVS, CDR2 FNYEAQ. V was clipped by 0 bases and J by 7 bases, with 18 bases between them. CDR3 nucleotides: TGTGCCAGCAGCTTAGCGTCCCAGGGGCGCGTGGGTGGCTACACCTTC. Translation: CASSLASQGRVGGYTF. The whole variable domain, filled in from reference TRBV7-6 and TRBJ1-2, reads GAGVSQSPRYKVTKRGQDVALRCDPISGHVSLYWYRQALGQGPEFLTYFNYEAQQDKSGLPNDRFSAERPEGSISTLTIQRTEQRDSAMYRCASSLASQGRVGGYTFGSGTRLTVV.

This clone is a singleton in its sample. In DNA form, the CDR3 reads TGCGCCAGCAGGTCCGTGATGAACACCGGGGAGCTGTTTTTT. Protein sequence: CASRSVMNTGELFF. The chain employs TRBV5-1 and TRBJ2-2; D is ambiguous. Per germline, CDR1 SGHRS and CDR2 YFSETQ. V was clipped by 5 bases and J by 1 base, with 9 bases between them. This CDR3 contains 14 residues.

CDR3 residues: CASSVNRGALSNQPQHF. As DNA, the CDR3 is TGTGCCAGTAGTGTGAACAGGGGTGCCCTTAGCAATCAGCCCCAGCATTTT. The chain combines TRBV19 with TRBJ1-5, with 7 bases identical to TRBD1. The CDR3 has 17 amino acids. In germline, CDR1 is LNHDA, CDR2 SQIVND (reference sequence). V shed 5 bases, J shed 0 bases, and the junction held 10 bases outside the gene matches. The variable domain in full, with the rest retrieved from reference TRBV19 and TRBJ1-5, is DGGITQSPKYLFRKEGQNVTLSCEQNLNHDAMYWYRQDPGQGLRLIYYSQIVNDFQKGDIAEGYSVSREKKESFPLTVTSAQKNPTAFYLCASSVNRGALSNQPQHFGDGTRLSIL.

J is TRBJ1-1 and V is TRBV6-6, with no clear D. CDR3 length equals 14 residues. The ends were cut back, 9 bases at V and 8 bases at J, with 22 bases in the middle. The germline V gene has CDR1 MNHNY and CDR2 SVGAGI (reference sequence). The CDR3 nucleotides are TGTGCCAGTACTGGATACCCCGCCGGAGAGGAAGCTTTCTTT. It translates to CASTGYPAGEEAFF.

The chain has TRBV4-1 and TRBJ2-5; 12 nucleotides agree with TRBD2. V dropped 0 bases and J dropped 5; count of bases not matched to a gene: 13. The CDR3 covers 19 residues. Germline V gene data show CDR1 as MGHRA and CDR2 as YSYEKL. CDR3 sequence (DNA): TGCGCCAGCAGCCAAGATCCGGCTAGCGGGGGGGCGTCTAGGGAGACCCAGTACTTC. Translation gives CASSQDPASGGASRETQYF.

In its sample, this clone was seen once. The chain is built from TRBV4-1 and TRBJ2-2; 10 nucleotides match TRBD2. V shed 3 bases and J 3 bases; nucleotides not matched to a gene: 1. Germline lookup yields CDR1 MGHRA and CDR2 YSYEKL. The CDR3 loop spans 15 amino acids. CDR3 sequence reads: CASSHLAGDTGELFF. In nucleotides, the CDR3 is TGCGCCAGCAGCCACCTAGCGGGAGACACCGGGGAGCTGTTTTTT.

This clone was counted a single time. The V and J genes are TRBV10-3 and TRBJ1-5; 11 nucleotides match TRBD1. The CDR3 is 17 residues long. Germline trimming cut 6 bases from V and 1 base from J; bases unmatched to any gene: 8. From germline, CDR1 is ENHRY and CDR2 SYGVKD. CDR3 sequence: CAIRAGTGGTSNQPQHF. The CDR3 nucleotides are TGTGCCATCAGAGCGGGGACAGGGGGAACGAGCAATCAGCCCCAGCATTTT.

This chain connects TRBV28 to TRBJ1-2; tentatively, D is TRBD1 (5 bases). This CDR3 spans 13 amino acids. The V gene's germline CDR1 is MDHEN and CDR2 SYDVKM. V lost 2 bases and J 1 base, leaving 5 bases between the germline ends. The CDR3 region is CASSLGGNYGYTF. CDR3 nucleotides: TGTGCCAGCAGTTTAGGGGGTAACTATGGCTACACCTTC.

V and J are TRBV7-8 and TRBJ1-6; no clear D gene. The V and J ends lost 2 bases and 0 bases respectively, with 17 bases between them. Germline CDR1 and CDR2: SGHVS and FQNEAQ. This CDR3 contains 19 residues. The CDR3 DNA reads TGTGCCAGCAGCTTACTCGGCAGGTACGGAAGCTCCTATAATTCACCCCTCCACTTT. Its translation is CASSLLGRYGSSYNSPLHF.